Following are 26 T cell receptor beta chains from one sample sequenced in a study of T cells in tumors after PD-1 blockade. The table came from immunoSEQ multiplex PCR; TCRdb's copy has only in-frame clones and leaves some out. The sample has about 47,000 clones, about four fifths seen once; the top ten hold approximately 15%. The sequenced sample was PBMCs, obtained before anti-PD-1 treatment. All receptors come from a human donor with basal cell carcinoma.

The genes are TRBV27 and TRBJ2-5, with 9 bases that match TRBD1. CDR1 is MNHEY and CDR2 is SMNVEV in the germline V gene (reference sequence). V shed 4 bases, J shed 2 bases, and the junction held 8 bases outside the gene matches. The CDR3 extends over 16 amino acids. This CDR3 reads CASSSGQQGAQETQYF. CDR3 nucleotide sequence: TGTGCCAGCAGTTCTGGACAACAGGGGGCTCAAGAGACCCAGTACTTC.

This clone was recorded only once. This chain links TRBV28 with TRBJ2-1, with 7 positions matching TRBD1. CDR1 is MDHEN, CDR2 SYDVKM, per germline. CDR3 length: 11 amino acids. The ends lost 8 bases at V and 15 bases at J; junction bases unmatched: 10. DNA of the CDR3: TGTGCCAGCGAAGACAGGGACCGGTGGTTCTTC. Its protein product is CASEDRDRWFF.

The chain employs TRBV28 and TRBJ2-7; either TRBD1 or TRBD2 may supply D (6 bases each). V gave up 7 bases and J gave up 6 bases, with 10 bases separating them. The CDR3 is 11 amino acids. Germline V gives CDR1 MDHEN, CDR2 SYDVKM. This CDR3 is CASNGGLEQYF. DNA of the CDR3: TGTGCCAGCAACGGGGGCCTCGAGCAGTACTTC.

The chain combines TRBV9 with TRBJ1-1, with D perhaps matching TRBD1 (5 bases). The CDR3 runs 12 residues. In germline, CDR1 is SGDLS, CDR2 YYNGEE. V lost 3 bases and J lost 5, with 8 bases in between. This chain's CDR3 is CASSGQGTEAFF. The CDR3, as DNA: TGTGCCAGCAGCGGGCAGGGTACTGAAGCTTTCTTT.

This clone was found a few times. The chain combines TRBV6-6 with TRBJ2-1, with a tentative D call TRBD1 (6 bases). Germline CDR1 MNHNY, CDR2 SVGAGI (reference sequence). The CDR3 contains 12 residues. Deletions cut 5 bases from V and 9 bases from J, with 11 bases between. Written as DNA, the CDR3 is TGTGCCAGCAGTGCCCTAGGGGGTGAGCAGTTCTTC. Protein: CASSALGGEQFF.

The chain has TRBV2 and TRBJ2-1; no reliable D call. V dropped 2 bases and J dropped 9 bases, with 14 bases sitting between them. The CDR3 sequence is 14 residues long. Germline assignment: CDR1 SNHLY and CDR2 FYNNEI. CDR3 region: CASSESSGRAEQFF. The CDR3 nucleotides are TGTGCCAGCAGTGAAAGTTCAGGTCGGGCTGAGCAGTTCTTC.

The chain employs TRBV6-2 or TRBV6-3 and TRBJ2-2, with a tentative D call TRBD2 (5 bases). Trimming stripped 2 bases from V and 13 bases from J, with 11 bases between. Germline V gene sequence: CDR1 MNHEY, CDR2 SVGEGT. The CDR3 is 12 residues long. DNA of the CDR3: TGTGCCAGCAGTTACGAAGGACTCCGGCTGTTTTTT. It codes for CASSYEGLRLFF.

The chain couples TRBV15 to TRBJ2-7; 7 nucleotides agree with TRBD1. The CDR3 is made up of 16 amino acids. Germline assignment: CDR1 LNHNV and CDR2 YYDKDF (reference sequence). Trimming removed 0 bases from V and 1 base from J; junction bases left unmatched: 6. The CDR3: CATSRERTGFSYEQYF. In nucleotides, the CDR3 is TGTGCCACCAGCAGAGAAAGGACAGGTTTTTCCTACGAGCAGTACTTC.

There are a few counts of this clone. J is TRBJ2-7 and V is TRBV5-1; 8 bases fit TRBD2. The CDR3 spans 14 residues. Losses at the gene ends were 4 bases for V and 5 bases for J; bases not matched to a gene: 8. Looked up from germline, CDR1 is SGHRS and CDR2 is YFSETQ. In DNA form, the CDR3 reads TGCGCCAGCAGCCCCGGACTAGCCGTCCACGAGCAGTACTTC. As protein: CASSPGLAVHEQYF.

CDR3 bases: TGCAGCGTTGAAGGTGCGGGCGCAGGGGGGGACGAGCAGTACTTC. Its translation is CSVEGAGAGGDEQYF. The V call is TRBV29-1, the J call TRBJ2-7; D tentatively fits TRBD1 or TRBD2 (7 bases each). Deletions cut 1 base from V and 5 bases from J, with 18 bases between. CDR1 SQVTM and CDR2 ANQGSEA come from the germline V gene. This CDR3 region has 15 residues.

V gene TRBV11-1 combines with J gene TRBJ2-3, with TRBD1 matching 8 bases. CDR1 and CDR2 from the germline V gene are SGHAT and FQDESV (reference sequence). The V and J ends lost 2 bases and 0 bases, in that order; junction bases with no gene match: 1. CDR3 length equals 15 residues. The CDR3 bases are TGTGCCAGCAGCTTATGGACAGGGAGCACAGATACGCAGTATTTT. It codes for CASSLWTGSTDTQYF.

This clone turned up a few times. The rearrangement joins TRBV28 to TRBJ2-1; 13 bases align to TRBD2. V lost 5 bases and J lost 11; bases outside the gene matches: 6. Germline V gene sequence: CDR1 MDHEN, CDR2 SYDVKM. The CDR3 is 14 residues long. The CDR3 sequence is CASSTRLAGGQQFF. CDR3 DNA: TGTGCCAGCAGTACGAGACTAGCGGGGGGCCAGCAGTTCTTC. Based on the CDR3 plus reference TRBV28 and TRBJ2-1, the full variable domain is DVKVTQSSRYLVKRTGEKVFLECVQDMDHENMFWYRQDPGLGLRLIYFSYDVKMKEKGDIPEGYSVSREKKERFSLILESASTNQTSMYLCASSTRLAGGQQFFGPGTRLTVL.

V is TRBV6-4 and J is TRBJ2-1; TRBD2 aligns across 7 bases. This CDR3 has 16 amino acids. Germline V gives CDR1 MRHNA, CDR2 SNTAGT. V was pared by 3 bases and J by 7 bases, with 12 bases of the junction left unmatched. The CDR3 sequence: CASSDFGGSKGNEQFF. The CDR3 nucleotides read TGTGCCAGCAGTGATTTCGGCGGGAGTAAGGGAAATGAGCAGTTCTTC.

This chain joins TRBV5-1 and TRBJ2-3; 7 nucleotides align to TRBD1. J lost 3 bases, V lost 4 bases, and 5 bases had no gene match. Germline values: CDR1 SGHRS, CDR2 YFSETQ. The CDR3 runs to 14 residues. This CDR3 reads CASSPGQETDTQYF. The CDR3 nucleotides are TGCGCCAGCAGCCCTGGACAGGAGACAGATACGCAGTATTTT.

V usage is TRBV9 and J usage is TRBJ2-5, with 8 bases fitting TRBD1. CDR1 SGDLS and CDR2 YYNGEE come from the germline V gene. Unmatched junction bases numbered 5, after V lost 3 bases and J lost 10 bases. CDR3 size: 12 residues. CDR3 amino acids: CASSAEGQVQYF. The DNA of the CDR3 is TGTGCCAGCAGCGCCGAGGGACAGGTCCAGTACTTC.

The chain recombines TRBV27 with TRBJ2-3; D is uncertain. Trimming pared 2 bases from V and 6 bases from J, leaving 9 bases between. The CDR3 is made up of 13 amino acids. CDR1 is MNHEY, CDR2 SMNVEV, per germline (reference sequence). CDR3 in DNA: TGTGCCAGCAGTTTAATGAGAGTCGATACGCAGTATTTT. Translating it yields CASSLMRVDTQYF.

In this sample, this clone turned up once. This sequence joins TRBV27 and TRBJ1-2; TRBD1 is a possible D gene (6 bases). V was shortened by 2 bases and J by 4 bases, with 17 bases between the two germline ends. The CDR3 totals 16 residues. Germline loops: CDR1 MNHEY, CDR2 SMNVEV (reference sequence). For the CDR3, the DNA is TGTGCCAGCAGTTTACTAGACAGGATGGGGCTCTATGGCTACACCTTC. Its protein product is CASSLLDRMGLYGYTF.

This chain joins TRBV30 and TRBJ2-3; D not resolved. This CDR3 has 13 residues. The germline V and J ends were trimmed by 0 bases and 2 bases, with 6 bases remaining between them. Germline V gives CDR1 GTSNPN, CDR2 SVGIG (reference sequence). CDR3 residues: CAWSVSVTDTQYF. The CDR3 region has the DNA TGTGCCTGGAGTGTCAGCGTCACAGATACGCAGTATTTT.

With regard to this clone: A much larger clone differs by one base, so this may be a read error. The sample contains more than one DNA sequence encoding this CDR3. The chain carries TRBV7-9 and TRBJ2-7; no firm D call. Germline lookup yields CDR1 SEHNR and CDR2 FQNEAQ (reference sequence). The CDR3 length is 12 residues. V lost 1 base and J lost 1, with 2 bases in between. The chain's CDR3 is CASSLGSYEQYF. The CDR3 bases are TGTGCCAGCAGCTTAGGATCCTACGAGCAGTACTTC.

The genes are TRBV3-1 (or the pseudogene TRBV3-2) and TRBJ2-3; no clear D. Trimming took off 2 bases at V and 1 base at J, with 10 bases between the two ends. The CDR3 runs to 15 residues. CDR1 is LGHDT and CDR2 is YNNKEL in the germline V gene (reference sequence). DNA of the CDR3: TGTGCCAGCAGCCAATCTAGTATGGGCACAGATACGCAGTATTTT. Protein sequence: CASSQSSMGTDTQYF.

CDR3 sequence: CAISKTGPYGYTF. CDR3 DNA: TGTGCCATCAGCAAGACAGGACCTTATGGCTACACCTTC. This chain links TRBV10-3 with TRBJ1-2; maybe TRBD1 (6 bases). The germline V gene has CDR1 ENHRY and CDR2 SYGVKD. Deletions cut 6 bases from V and 5 bases from J, with 13 bases between. The CDR3 sequence is 13 residues long.

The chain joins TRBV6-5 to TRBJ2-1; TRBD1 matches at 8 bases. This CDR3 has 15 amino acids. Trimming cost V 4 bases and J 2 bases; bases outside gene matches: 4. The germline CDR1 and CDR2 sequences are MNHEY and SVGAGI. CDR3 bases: TGTGCCAGCAGTTTCGGACAGGGAACCTACAATGAGCAGTTCTTC. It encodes CASSFGQGTYNEQFF.

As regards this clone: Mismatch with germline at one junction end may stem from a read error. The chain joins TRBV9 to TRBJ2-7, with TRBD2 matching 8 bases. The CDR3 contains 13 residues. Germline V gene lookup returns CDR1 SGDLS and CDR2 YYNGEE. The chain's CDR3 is CASSAEPGTSFSF. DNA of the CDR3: TGTGCCAGCAGCGCTGAACCCGGGACTAGTTTCTCCTTC.

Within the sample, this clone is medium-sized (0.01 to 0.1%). CDR3 protein: CASSIPGTGLGKLFF. The CDR3 DNA follows: TGTGCCAGTAGTATCCCCGGGACAGGGCTTGGAAAACTGTTTTTT. The chain has TRBV19 and TRBJ1-4; 9 bases map to TRBD1. CDR3 length: 15 amino acids. The germline V gene encodes CDR1 LNHDA and CDR2 SQIVND (reference sequence). J was trimmed by 10 bases and V by 3 bases; bases with no gene match: 9.

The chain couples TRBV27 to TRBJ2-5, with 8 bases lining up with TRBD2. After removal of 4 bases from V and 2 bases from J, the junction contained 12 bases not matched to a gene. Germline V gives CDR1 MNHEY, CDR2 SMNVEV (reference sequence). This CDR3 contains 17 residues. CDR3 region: CASSSMVVAGKQETQYF. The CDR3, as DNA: TGTGCCAGCAGTTCAATGGTGGTAGCGGGAAAACAAGAGACCCAGTACTTC.

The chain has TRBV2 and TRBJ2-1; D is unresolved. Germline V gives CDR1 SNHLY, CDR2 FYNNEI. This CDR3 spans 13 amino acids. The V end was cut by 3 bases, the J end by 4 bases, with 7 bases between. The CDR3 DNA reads TGTGCCAGCAGTGATAGAGCATACAATGAGCAGTTCTTC. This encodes CASSDRAYNEQFF.